These 12 T cell receptor beta chains came from one sample sequenced in a study of human T cells and chemical hapten exposure. TCRdb reprocessed the RACE reads with MiXCR, giving one entry per CDR3 protein. The sample has some 49,000 distinct CDR3 sequences, less than 10% seen once. Stated time point: patch test 1, 2 weeks after DPC sensitization. Documented treatment: therapeutic diphenylcyclopropenone sensitization with weekly scalp DPC. The specimen was whole blood, collected in connection with sensitization to the hapten diphenylcyclopropenone (DPC). These receptors all come from a woman aged 45-65 years with alopecia areata. Some clones in this sample may be carry-over from other donors' samples.

At least ten counts were recorded for this clonotype. The chain recombines TRBV12-3 or TRBV12-4 with TRBJ2-2; 11 positions match TRBD2. V lost 6 bases to trimming and J lost 4 bases; unmatched junction nucleotides: 7. The CDR3 runs to 16 residues. The CDR3 nucleotides are TGTGCCAGCAGCCTGATAGCGGGAGGGCCCACCGGGGAGCTGTTTTTT. As protein: CASSLIAGGPTGELFF.

This clonotype is medium-sized. This chain connects TRBV9 to TRBJ2-1; 7 positions agree with TRBD2. CDR1 and CDR2 from the germline V gene are SGDLS and YYNGEE. The CDR3 length is 16 residues. The J segment lost 7 bases and the V segment lost 1 base, leaving 11 bases of the junction unmatched. The CDR3 loop reads CASSVHRAGVGNEQFF. CDR3 nucleotides: TGTGCCAGCAGCGTACATAGGGCGGGAGTGGGTAATGAGCAGTTCTTC.

The chain has TRBV6-5 and TRBJ2-1; the match to TRBD2 covers 7 bases. Germline loops: CDR1 MNHEY, CDR2 SVGAGI. The J segment lost 5 bases and the V segment lost 2 bases, leaving 12 bases of the junction unmatched. CDR3 length: 17 amino acids. This CDR3 reads CASSYEFGLAENNEQFF. The CDR3 DNA follows: TGTGCCAGCAGTTACGAATTTGGCCTAGCGGAAAACAATGAGCAGTTCTTC.

In this sample, this clonotype turned up many times. This sequence joins TRBV9 and TRBJ1-2; perhaps TRBD1 as D (5 bases). The CDR3 runs 16 residues. The ends were cut back, 0 bases at V and 0 bases at J, with 12 bases in the middle. From germline, CDR1 is SGDLS and CDR2 YYNGEE. CDR3: CASSVAIAGTNYGYTF. The CDR3 nucleotides read TGTGCCAGCAGCGTAGCTATCGCAGGGACTAACTATGGCTACACCTTC.

This clonotype was detected ten times or more. V usage is TRBV7-9 and J usage is TRBJ2-2; 9 bases are shared with TRBD1. The germline V gene has CDR1 SEHNR and CDR2 FQNEAQ (reference sequence). CDR3 length equals 16 residues. The V and J ends lost 1 base and 11 bases, in that order; junction bases with no gene match: 11. The CDR3 DNA sequence: TGTGCCAGCAGCTTAGGACCGGGACAGGGCGTCCCCGAGCTGTTTTTT. It yields the protein CASSLGPGQGVPELFF.

This clonotype was detected many times. The chain couples TRBV11-2 to TRBJ2-3, with 10 nucleotides matching TRBD2. V gave up 3 bases and J gave up 5 bases; unmatched junction bases: 8. The CDR3 spans 16 residues. CDR1 is SGHAT, CDR2 FQNNGV, per germline. CDR3 sequence reads: CASSFLLAGVLDTQYF. DNA of the CDR3: TGTGCCAGCAGCTTTCTCCTAGCGGGAGTATTAGATACGCAGTATTTT.

At least ten counts were recorded for this clonotype. The V and J genes are TRBV20-1 and TRBJ2-7; 9 bases are shared with TRBD2. Per germline, CDR1 DFQATT and CDR2 SNEGSKA (reference sequence). The CDR3 runs 14 residues. With V trimmed by 1 base and J by 5 bases, 6 bases remained unmatched. The CDR3: CSARGPPSGNEQYF. The CDR3, as DNA: TGCAGTGCTAGAGGGCCCCCTAGCGGGAACGAGCAGTACTTC.

Regarding this clonotype: Possible read error: a much larger clone is one base away. The rearrangement links TRBV20-1 to TRBJ1-5; D gene uncertain. The V gene's germline CDR1 is DFQATT and CDR2 SNEGSKA (reference sequence). The length of the CDR3 is 12 residues. Trimming took 3 bases from V and 3 from J, leaving 6 bases between them. In DNA, the CDR3 is TGCAGTGCTAGCCAGGACAATCAGCCCCAGCATTTT. This codes for CSASQDNQPQHF.

There are a few counts of this clonotype. The CDR3 region has the DNA TGTGCCAGCAGTCTTCAGTACGGTGAGCAGTTCTTC. Protein: CASSLQYGEQFF. This sequence joins TRBV28 and TRBJ2-1, with D unclear. Trimming left V 5 bases short and J 9 bases short, with 11 bases between. The CDR3 contains 12 residues. CDR1 and CDR2 (germline): MDHEN, SYDVKM. Full variable domain (outside the CDR3, taken from reference TRBV28 and TRBJ2-1): DVKVTQSSRYLVKRTGEKVFLECVQDMDHENMFWYRQDPGLGLRLIYFSYDVKMKEKGDIPEGYSVSREKKERFSLILESASTNQTSMYLCASSLQYGEQFFGPGTRLTVL.

There are many counts of this clonotype. This sequence joins TRBV30 and TRBJ2-3; D is tentatively TRBD1 or TRBD2 (5 bases each). CDR3 length: 10 residues. Trimming removed 8 bases at V and 5 bases at J, with 8 bases between. Germline V lookup: CDR1 GTSNPN, CDR2 SVGIG (reference sequence). CDR3 region: CARGRDTQYF. The CDR3 region has the DNA TGTGCCCGGGGCCGAGATACGCAGTATTTT.

This clonotype was recorded a few times. This chain joins TRBV20-1 and TRBJ1-2, with no clear D. This CDR3 spans 10 amino acids. V was pared by 6 bases and J by 6 bases, with 8 bases between. CDR1 DFQATT and CDR2 SNEGSKA come from the germline V gene (reference sequence). This chain's CDR3 is CSALVDGYTF. The CDR3 coding sequence is TGCAGTGCGTTGGTGGATGGCTACACCTTC.

This clonotype showed up just a few times. The rearrangement links TRBV20-1 to TRBJ2-1, with 11 bases lining up with TRBD2. Losses at the gene ends were 1 base for V and 15 bases for J; bases not matched to a gene: 2. The CDR3 runs to 11 residues. The germline gives CDR1 DFQATT, CDR2 SNEGSKA (reference sequence). The CDR3 DNA reads as TGCAGTGCTAGAGCTAGCGGGAGGCCGTTCTTC. Translated: CSARASGRPFF.